These 12 T cell receptor beta chains came from one sample sequenced in a study of T and B cells in COVID-19 patients (TCRdb year 2020). Sequencing instrument: Illumina MiSeq. Multiplex PCR with BIOMED2 TRB-A/B primer pools was used to amplify TRB rearrangements. TCRdb itself trimmed the public reads at Q25 with fastp, ran MiXCR and retained productive beta chains. Rows merge per CDR3 protein into single entries with the most common DNA and genes. The sample table contains 4,000 to 5,000 distinct CDR3 sequences; only one count was recorded for around a fifth of them. The top ten clones comprise about 12% of the sample. TRB repertoires were amplified using roughly 220-550 ng of genomic DNA isolated from blood. Sequencing was carried out using blood. The receptors here all came from a human donor with active COVID-19.

This clonotype is medium-sized by share. The J gene is TRBJ2-7, the V gene TRBV6-1, with D perhaps TRBD1 (5 bases). Germline CDR1 is MNHNS and CDR2 is SASEGT. Trimming removed 0 bases at V and 4 bases at J, with 13 bases between. The CDR3 consists of 15 residues. The CDR3 nucleotides read TGTGCCAGCAGTGAAGCCACGAGCAGGGTTTACGAGCAGTACTTC. This sequence encodes CASSEATSRVYEQYF.

This clonotype showed up just a few times. The rearrangement links TRBV14 to TRBJ2-7; 11 positions agree with TRBD2. V trimming: 4 bases; J trimming: 6 bases; junction bases outside the gene matches: 11. Per the germline V gene, CDR1 is SGHDN and CDR2 is FVKESK. The CDR3 sequence is 16 residues long. The DNA for the CDR3 is TGTGCCAGCAGCCCCTGGTCGGCTAGCGGGAGGACCGAGCAGTACTTC. Translating gives CASSPWSASGRTEQYF.

This clonotype was detected only a few times. This rearrangement joins TRBV7-2 to TRBJ2-5; 11 bases map to TRBD2. Germline CDR1 reads SGHTA; CDR2 reads FQGNSA. Trimming at V came to 1 base and at J to 3 bases, leaving 10 bases not matched to a gene. The CDR3 has 18 residues. CDR3 nucleotide sequence: TGTGCCAGCAGCTTAGGACTAGCGGGACCATGGGGGGAAGAGACCCAGTACTTC. This translates into CASSLGLAGPWGEETQYF. The full variable domain, completed using reference TRBV7-2 and TRBJ2-5, is GAGVSQSPSNKVTEKGKDVELRCDPISGHTALYWYRQSLGQGLEFLIYFQGNSAPDKSGLPSDRFSAERTGGSVSTLTIQRTQQEDSAVYLCASSLGLAGPWGEETQYFGPGTRLLVL.

In its sample, this clonotype is medium-sized (0.01 to 0.1%). The chain recombines TRBV6-5 with TRBJ2-7; no clear D gene. Germline V gene sequence: CDR1 MNHEY, CDR2 SVGAGI. Trimming took off 5 bases at V and 6 bases at J, with 14 bases between the two ends. This CDR3 region has 13 residues. CDR3 region: CASSPYSRLEQYF. DNA for the CDR3: TGTGCCAGCAGTCCGTACTCCAGGCTCGAGCAGTACTTC.

This clonotype was detected a few times. The genes are TRBV5-1 and TRBJ1-4, with TRBD1 identical over 7 bases. Germline trimming cut 4 bases from V and 3 bases from J; bases unmatched to any gene: 9. Germline CDR1 SGHRS, CDR2 YFSETQ. The CDR3 runs to 16 residues. CDR3 protein: CASSTSTGPSNEKLFF. The CDR3 nucleotides are TGCGCCAGCAGCACATCGACAGGGCCCTCTAATGAAAAACTGTTTTTT.

In its sample, this clonotype was seen many times. The chain joins TRBV30 to TRBJ1-5; TRBD1 is a possible D gene (5 bases). V was pared by 3 bases and J by 7 bases, with 19 bases between. This CDR3 has 15 residues. The germline V gene has CDR1 GTSNPN and CDR2 SVGIG (reference sequence). CDR3 protein: CAWRRAGAPTQPQHF. The CDR3 region has the DNA TGTGCCTGGAGAAGGGCCGGGGCCCCGACGCAGCCCCAGCATTTT.

This clonotype qualifies as large. V and J are TRBV19 and TRBJ2-2; D is possibly TRBD2 (5 bases). V dropped 4 bases and J dropped 7 bases, with 10 bases sitting between them. The CDR3 spans 13 residues. Germline V lookup: CDR1 LNHDA, CDR2 SQIVND (reference sequence). CDR3: CASSNGENGELFF. The CDR3 bases are TGTGCCAGTAGTAATGGGGAGAACGGGGAGCTGTTTTTT.

The genes are TRBV6-2 or TRBV6-3 and TRBJ2-7, with 10 bases lining up with TRBD2. V lost 5 bases to trimming and J lost 4 bases; unmatched junction nucleotides: 5. Per germline, CDR1 MNHEY and CDR2 SVGEGT. This CDR3 region has 14 residues. The CDR3 DNA reads as TGTGCCAGCAGTAACCGGACTAGCGGTTACGAGCAGTACTTC. Its translation is CASSNRTSGYEQYF.

The rearrangement links TRBV2 to TRBJ2-7; D call uncertain. The J call is doubtful: the DNA matches TRBJ2-5 better. CDR3 length: 12 residues. The germline CDR1 and CDR2 sequences are SNHLY and FYNNEI. Written as DNA, the CDR3 is TGTGCCAGCGTCGACTTACCTACGACCCAGTACTTC. It codes for CASVDLPTTQYF.

This chain links TRBV7-2 with TRBJ1-1; D is unclear. Germline V lookup: CDR1 SGHTA, CDR2 FQGNSA. The CDR3 has 12 residues. V shed 5 bases and J shed 5 bases, with 9 bases lying between them. For the CDR3, the DNA is TGTGCCAGCAGCGAGGGTGGAACTGAAGCTTTCTTT. It translates to CASSEGGTEAFF.

This clonotype was seen only a few times. V gene TRBV6-2 or TRBV6-3 combines with J gene TRBJ2-7; D may be TRBD2 (6 bases). V lost 0 bases and J 1 base, leaving 13 bases between the germline ends. The CDR3 contains 16 residues. CDR1 MNHEY and CDR2 SVGEGT come from the germline V gene. CDR3 loop: CASSYSSRGESYEQYF. CDR3 in DNA: TGTGCCAGCAGTTACTCTTCCCGCGGGGAGTCCTACGAGCAGTACTTC.

The chain carries TRBV5-1 and TRBJ1-6; 9 bases align to TRBD1. The CDR3 contains 15 residues. Losses at the gene ends were 0 bases for V and 10 bases for J; bases not matched to a gene: 5. Per germline, CDR1 SGHRS and CDR2 YFSETQ. The CDR3 DNA follows: TGCGCCAGCAGCTTGGCTAGGGGACAGGGCTCACCCCTCCACTTT. Amino acid sequence: CASSLARGQGSPLHF.